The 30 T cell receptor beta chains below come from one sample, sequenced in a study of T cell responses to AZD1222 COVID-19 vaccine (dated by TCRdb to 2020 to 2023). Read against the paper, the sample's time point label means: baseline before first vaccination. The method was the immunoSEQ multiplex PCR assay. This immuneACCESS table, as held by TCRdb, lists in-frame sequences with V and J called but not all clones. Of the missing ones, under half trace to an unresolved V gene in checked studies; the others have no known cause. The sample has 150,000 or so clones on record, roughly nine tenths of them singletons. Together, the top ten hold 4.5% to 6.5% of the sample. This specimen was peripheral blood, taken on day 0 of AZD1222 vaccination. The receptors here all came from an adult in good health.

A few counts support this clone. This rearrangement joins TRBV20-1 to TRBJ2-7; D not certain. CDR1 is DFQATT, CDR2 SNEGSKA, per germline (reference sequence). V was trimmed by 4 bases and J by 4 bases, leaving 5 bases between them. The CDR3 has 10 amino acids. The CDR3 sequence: CSATEYEQYF. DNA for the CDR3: TGCAGTGCTACGGAGTACGAGCAGTACTTC.

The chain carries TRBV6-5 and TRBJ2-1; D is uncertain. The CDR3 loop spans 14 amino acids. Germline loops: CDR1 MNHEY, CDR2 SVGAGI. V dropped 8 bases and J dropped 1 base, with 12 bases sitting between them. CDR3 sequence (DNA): TGTGCCAGCGGGGTGCATCAATCCTACAATGAGCAGTTCTTC. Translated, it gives CASGVHQSYNEQFF.

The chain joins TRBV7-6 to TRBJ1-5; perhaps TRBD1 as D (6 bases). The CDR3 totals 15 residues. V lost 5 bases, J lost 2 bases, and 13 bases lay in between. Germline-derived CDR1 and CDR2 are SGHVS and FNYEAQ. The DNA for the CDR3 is TGTGCCAGCAGCCCCACAGGGTTAGGCAATCAGCCCCAGCATTTT. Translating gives CASSPTGLGNQPQHF.

This chain's CDR3 is CASSPASSYNSPLHF. The DNA for the CDR3 is TGTGCCAGCAGTCCGGCGAGCTCCTATAATTCACCCCTCCACTTT. The chain carries TRBV2 and TRBJ1-6; D is ambiguous. CDR1 SNHLY and CDR2 FYNNEI come from the germline V gene. The CDR3 covers 15 residues. V lost 5 bases to trimming and J lost 0 bases, with 8 bases between them.

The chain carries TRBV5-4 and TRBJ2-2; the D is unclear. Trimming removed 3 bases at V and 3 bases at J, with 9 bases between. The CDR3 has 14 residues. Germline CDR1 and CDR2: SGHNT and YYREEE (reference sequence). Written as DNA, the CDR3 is TGTGCCAGCAGCTCCGAACCCCACACCGGGGAGCTGTTTTTT. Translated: CASSSEPHTGELFF.

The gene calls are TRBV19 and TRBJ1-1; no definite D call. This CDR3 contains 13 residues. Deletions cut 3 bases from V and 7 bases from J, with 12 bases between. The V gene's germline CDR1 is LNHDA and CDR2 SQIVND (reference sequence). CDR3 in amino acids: CASSMGGRGEAFF. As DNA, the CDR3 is TGTGCCAGTAGTATGGGAGGCCGGGGTGAAGCTTTCTTT.

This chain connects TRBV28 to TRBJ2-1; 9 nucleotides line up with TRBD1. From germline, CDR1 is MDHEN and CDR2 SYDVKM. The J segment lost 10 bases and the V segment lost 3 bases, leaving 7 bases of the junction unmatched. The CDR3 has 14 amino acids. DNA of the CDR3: TGTGCCAGCAGTTTGTTGGGACAGGGTCCGGAGCAGTTCTTC. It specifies CASSLLGQGPEQFF. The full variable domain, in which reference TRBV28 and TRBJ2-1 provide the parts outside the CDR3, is DVKVTQSSRYLVKRTGEKVFLECVQDMDHENMFWYRQDPGLGLRLIYFSYDVKMKEKGDIPEGYSVSREKKERFSLILESASTNQTSMYLCASSLLGQGPEQFFGPGTRLTVL.

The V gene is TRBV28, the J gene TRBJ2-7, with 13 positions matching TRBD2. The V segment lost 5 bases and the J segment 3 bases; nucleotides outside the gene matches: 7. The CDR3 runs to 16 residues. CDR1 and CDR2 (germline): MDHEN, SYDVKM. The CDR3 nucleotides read TGTGCCAGCAGTCGACTACTAGCGGGAGGGTTCTACGAGCAGTACTTC. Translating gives CASSRLLAGGFYEQYF.

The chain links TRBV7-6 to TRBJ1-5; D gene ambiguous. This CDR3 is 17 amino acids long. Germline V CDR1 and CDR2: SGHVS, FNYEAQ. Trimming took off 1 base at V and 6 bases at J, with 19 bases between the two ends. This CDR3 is CASSLEPPRLLSQPQHF. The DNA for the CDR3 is TGTGCCAGCAGCTTAGAACCCCCGCGGCTCCTTAGTCAGCCCCAGCATTTT.

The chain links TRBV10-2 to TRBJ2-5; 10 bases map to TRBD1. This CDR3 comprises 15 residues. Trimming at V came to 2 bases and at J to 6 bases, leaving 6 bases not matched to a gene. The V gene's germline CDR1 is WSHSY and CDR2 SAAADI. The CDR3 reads CASSETGQGGKTQYF. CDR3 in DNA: TGCGCCAGCAGTGAGACAGGACAGGGGGGAAAGACCCAGTACTTC.

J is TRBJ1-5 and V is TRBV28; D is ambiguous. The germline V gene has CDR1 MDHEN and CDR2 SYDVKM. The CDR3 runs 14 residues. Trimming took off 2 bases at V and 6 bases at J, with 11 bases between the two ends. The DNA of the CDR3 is TGTGCCAGCAGTTTACTAGGACCGGGTCAGCCCCAGCATTTT. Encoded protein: CASSLLGPGQPQHF.

The CDR3 coding sequence is TGTGCCAGCAGCCCTCGGGGGGGGGCTGACGAGCAGTACTTC. It encodes CASSPRGGADEQYF. The V and J genes are TRBV13 and TRBJ2-7, with 8 bases fitting TRBD2. Trimming took 5 bases from V and 5 from J; bases not matched to a gene: 8. Germline CDR1 PRHDT, CDR2 FYEKMQ (reference sequence). The CDR3 extends over 14 amino acids.

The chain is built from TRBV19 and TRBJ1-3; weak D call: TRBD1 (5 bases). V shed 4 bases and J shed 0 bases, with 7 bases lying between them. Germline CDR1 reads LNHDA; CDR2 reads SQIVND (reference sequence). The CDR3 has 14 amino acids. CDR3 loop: CASSTGLSGNTIYF. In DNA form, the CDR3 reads TGTGCCAGTAGTACGGGACTCTCTGGAAACACCATATATTTT.

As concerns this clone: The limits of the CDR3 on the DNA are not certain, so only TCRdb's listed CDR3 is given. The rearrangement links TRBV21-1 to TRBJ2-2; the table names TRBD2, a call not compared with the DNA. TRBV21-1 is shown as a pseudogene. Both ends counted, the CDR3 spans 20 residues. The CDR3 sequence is CASSNKKRLAGYGCHGELFF.

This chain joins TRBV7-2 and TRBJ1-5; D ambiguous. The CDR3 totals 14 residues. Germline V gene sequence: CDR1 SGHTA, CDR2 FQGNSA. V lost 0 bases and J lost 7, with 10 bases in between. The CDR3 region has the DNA TGTGCCAGCAGCTTAGCGCCTGGGCAGCAGCCCCAGCATTTT. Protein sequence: CASSLAPGQQPQHF.

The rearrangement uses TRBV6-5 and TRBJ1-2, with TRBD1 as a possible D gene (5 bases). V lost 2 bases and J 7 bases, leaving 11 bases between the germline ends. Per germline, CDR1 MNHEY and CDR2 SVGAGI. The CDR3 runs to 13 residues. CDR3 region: CASSYEGTLGYTF. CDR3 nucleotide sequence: TGTGCCAGCAGTTACGAGGGGACCCTTGGCTACACCTTC.

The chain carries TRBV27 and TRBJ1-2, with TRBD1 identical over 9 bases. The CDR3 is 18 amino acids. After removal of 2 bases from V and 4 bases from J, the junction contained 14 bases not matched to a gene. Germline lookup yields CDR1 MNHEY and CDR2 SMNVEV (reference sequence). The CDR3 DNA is TGTGCCAGCAGTTTAAGGGGGCACAGGGGGCAAGAGGGCTATGGCTACACCTTC. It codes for CASSLRGHRGQEGYGYTF.

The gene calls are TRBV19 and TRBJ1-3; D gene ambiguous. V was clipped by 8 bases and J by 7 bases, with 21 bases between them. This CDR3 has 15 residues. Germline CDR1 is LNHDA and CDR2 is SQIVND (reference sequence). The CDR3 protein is CASSSLVPFGNTIYF. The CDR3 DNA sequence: TGTGCCAGTTCAAGTTTGGTTCCGTTCGGGAACACCATATATTTT.

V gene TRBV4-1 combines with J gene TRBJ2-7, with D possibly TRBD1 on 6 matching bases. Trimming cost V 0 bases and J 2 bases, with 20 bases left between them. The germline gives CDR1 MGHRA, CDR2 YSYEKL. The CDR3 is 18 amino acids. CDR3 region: CASSQDKYRAEGPYEQYF. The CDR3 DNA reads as TGCGCCAGCAGCCAAGATAAGTACAGGGCAGAAGGCCCCTACGAGCAGTACTTC.

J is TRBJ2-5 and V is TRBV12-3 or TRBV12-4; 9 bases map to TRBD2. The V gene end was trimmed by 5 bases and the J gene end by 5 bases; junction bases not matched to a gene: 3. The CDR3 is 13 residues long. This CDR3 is CASSLGLAETQYF. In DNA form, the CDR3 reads TGTGCCAGCAGTCTCGGACTAGCGGAGACCCAGTACTTC.

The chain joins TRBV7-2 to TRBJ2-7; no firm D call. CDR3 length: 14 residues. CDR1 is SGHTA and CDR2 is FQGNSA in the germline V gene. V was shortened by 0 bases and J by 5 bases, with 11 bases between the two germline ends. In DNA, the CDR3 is TGTGCCAGCAGCTTAGCGCTCGGGCATGACGAGCAGTACTTC. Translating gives CASSLALGHDEQYF.

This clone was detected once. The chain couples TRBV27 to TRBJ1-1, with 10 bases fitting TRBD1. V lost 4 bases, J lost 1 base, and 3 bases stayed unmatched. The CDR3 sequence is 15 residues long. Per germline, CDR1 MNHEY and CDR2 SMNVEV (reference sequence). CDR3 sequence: CASSSRQGANTEAFF. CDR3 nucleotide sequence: TGTGCCAGCAGTTCCCGACAGGGGGCGAACACTGAAGCTTTCTTT.

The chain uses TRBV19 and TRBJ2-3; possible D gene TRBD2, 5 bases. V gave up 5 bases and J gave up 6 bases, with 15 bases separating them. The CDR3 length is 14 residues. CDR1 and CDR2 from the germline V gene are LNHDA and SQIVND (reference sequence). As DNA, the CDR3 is TGTGCCAGTAGTCTAGGACTCCCCCACGATACGCAGTATTTT. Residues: CASSLGLPHDTQYF.

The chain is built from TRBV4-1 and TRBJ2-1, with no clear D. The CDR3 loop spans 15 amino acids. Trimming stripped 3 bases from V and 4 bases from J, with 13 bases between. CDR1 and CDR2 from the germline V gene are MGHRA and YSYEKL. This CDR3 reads CASSHGQALYNEQFF. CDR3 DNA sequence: TGCGCCAGCAGCCACGGTCAAGCATTGTACAATGAGCAGTTCTTC.

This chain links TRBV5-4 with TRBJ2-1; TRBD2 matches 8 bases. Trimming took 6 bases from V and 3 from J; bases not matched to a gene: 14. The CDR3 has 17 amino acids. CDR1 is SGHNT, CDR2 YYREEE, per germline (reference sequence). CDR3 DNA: TGTGCCAGCAACATCCATGTCGCCGGGACTAGCTACAATGAGCAGTTCTTC. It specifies CASNIHVAGTSYNEQFF.

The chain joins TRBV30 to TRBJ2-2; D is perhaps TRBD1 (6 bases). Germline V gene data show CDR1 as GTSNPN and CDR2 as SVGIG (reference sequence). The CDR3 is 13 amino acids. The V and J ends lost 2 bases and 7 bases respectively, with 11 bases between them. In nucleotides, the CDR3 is TGTGCCTGGAGTAACAGGGTAGACGGGGAGCTGTTTTTT. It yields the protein CAWSNRVDGELFF.

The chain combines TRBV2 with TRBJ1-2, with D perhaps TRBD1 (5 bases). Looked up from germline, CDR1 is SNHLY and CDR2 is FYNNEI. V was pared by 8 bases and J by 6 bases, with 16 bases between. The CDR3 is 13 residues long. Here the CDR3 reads CASSRDQGDGYTF. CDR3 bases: TGTGCCAGCTCCAGGGACCAGGGTGATGGCTACACCTTC.

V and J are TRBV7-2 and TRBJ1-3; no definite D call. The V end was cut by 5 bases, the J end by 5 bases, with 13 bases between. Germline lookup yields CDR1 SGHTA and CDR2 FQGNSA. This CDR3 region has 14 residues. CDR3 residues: CASSLRETRNTIYF. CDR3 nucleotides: TGTGCCAGCAGCCTCCGGGAAACGCGAAACACCATATATTTT.

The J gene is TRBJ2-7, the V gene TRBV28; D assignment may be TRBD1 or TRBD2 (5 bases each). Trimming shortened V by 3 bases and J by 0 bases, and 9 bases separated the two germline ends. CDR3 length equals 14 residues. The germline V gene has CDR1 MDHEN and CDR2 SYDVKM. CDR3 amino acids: CASSFAGSSYEQYF. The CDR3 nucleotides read TGTGCCAGCAGTTTCGCAGGGAGCTCCTACGAGCAGTACTTC.

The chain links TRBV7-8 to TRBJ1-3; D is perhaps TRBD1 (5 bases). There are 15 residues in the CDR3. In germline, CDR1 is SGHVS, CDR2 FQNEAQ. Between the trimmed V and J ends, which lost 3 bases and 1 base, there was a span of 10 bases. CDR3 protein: CASSFSRVSGNTIYF. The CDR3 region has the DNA TGTGCCAGCAGCTTTTCCAGGGTGTCTGGAAACACCATATATTTT.